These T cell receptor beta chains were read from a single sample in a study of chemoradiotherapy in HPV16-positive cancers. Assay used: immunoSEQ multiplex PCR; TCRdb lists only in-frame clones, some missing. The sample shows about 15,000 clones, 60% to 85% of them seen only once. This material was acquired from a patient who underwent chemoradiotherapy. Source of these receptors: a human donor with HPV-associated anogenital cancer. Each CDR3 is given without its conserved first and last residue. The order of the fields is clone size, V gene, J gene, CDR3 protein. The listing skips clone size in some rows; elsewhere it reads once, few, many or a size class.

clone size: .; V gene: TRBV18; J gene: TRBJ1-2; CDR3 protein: ASSPGPGYGYT
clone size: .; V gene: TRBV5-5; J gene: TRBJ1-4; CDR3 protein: ASSLWGAGGSEKLF
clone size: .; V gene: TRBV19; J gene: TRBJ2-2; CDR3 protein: ASSIVTGELF
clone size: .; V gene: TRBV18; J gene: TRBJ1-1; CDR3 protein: ASSLETGRSSAF
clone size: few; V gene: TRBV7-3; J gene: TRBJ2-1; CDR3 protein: ASSLNRQGADEQF
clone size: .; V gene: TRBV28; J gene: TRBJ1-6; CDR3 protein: ASSVRFRSSYNSPLH
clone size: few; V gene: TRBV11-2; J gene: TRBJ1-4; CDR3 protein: ASSTTYGYNEKLF
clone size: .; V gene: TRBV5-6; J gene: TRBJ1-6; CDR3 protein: ASSSFSGFLH
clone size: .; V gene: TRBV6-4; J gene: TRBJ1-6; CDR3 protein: ASSARGQNNSPLH
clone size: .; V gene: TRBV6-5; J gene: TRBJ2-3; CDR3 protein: ASSYSGGTQY
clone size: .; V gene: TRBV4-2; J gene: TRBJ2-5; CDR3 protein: ASSPVGEKETQY
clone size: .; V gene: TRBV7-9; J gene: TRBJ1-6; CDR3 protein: ASSLEGGIYSYNSPLH
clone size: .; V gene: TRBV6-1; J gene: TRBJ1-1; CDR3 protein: ASSEAWGNTEAF
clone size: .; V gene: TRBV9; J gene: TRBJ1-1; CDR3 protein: ASSVSPQITNTEAF
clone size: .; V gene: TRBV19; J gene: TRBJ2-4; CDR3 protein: ASSIGGLNIQY
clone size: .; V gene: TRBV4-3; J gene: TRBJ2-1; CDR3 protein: ASSQDVSTNEQF
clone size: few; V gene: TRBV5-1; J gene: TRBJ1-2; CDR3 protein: ASSRDNPNYGYT
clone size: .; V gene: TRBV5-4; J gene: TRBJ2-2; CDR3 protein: ASSRLGDTGELF
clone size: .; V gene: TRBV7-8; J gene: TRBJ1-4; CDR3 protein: ASSSRATNEKLF
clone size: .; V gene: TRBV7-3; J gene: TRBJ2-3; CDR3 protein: ASSLAGTSGGLDTQY
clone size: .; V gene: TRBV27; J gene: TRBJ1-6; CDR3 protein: ASSIDRDGSSYNSPLH
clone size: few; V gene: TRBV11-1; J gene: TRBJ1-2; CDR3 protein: ASSLNSGGYGYT
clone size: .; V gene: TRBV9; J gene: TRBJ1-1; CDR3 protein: ASGSGSKNTEAF
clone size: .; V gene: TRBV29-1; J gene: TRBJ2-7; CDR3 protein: SVEGDPGQYEQY
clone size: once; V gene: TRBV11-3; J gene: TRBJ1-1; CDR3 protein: ASSPRFYTEAF
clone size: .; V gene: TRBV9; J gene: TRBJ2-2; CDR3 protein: ASSVATGGGTDGELF
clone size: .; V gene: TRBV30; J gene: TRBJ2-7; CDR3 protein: AWSGGDSYEQY
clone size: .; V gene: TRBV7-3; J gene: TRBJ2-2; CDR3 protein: ASSLHAGELF
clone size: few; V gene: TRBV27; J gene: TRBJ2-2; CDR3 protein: ASSSYQNTGELF
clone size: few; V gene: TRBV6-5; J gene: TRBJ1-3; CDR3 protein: ASSYSTGNTIY
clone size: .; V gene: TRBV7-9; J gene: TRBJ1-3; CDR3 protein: ASSYGGGPPGNTIY
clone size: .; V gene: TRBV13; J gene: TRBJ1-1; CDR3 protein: ASSLEGNTEAF
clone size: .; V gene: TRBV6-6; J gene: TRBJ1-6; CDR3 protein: ASSYSGRNSPLH
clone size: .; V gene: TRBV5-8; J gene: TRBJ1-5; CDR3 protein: ASSPIVGRAQH
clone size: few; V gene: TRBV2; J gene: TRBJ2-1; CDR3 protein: ASSVVSSYNEQF
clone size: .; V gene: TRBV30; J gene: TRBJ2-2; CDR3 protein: AWSVYRGTGELF
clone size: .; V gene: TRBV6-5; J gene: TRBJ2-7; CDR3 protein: ASSSGTGIEQY
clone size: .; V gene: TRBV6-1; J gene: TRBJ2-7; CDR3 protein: ASSEALGGYEQY
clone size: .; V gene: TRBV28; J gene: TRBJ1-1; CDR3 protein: ASGSRGLNTEAF
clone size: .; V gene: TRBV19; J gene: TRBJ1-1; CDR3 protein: ASRRQGNTEAF
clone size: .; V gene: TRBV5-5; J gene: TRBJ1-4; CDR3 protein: ASRPDRGGNEKLF
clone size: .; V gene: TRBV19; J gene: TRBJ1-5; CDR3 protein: ASSKGGRIQPQH
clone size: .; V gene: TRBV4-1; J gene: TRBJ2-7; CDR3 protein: ASSHFIGGVSYEQY
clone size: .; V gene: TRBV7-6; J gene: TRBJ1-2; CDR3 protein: ASSLSAGPLGYGYT
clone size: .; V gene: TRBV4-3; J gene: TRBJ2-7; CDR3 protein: ASSQDALAGNLSEQY
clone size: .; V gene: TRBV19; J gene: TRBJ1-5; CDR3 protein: ASSIEVRGRNQPQH
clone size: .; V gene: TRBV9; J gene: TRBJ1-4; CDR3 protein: ASSVGSPNEKLF
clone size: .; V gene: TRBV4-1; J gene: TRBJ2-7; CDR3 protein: ASSQGVVSSPPEQY
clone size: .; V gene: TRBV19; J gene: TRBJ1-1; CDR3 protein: ASSISGFPNTEAF
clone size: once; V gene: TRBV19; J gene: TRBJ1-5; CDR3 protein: ASSSSTRALEN
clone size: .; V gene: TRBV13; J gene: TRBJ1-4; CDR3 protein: ASSLGGGEKLF
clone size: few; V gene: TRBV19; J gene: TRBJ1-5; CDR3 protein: ASSYRQARQGPQH
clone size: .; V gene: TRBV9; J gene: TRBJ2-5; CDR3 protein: ASSPGLAGGREETQY
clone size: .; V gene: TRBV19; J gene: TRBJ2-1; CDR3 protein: ASSIEVWQF
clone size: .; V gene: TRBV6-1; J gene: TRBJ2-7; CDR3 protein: ASSTRGHEQY